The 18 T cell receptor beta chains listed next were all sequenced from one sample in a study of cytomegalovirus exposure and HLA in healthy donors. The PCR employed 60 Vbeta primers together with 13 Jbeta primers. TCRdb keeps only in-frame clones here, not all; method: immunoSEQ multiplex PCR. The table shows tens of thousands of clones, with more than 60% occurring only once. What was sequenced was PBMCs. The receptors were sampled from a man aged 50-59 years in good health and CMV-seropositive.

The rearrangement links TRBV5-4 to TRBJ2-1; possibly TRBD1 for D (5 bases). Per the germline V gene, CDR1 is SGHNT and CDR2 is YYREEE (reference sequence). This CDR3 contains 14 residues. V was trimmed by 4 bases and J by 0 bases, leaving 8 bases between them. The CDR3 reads CASSPDISYNEQFF. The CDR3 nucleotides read TGTGCCAGCAGCCCGGACATCTCCTACAATGAGCAGTTCTTC.

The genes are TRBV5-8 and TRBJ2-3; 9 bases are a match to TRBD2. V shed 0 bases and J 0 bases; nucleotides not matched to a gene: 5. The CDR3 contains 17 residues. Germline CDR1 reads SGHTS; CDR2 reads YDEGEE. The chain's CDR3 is CASSLASTSGSTDTQYF. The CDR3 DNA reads TGTGCCAGCAGCTTGGCCTCTACTAGCGGGAGCACAGATACGCAGTATTTT.

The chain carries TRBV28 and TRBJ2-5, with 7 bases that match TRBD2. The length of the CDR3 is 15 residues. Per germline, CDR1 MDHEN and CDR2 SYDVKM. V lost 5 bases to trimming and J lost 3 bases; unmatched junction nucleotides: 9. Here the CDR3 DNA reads TGTGCCAGCAGTGGAGCGGGACTCTTAGAAGAGACCCAGTACTTC. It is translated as CASSGAGLLEETQYF.

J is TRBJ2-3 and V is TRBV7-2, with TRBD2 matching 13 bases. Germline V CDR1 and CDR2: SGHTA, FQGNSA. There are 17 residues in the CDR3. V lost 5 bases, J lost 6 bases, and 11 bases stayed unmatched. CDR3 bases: TGTGCCAGCAGCCCGCTACTAGCGGGGGGGGCAATGGATACGCAGTATTTT. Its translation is CASSPLLAGGAMDTQYF.

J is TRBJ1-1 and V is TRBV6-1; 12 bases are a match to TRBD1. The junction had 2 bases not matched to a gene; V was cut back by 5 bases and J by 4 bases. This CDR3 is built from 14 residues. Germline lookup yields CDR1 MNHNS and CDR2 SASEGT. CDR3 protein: CASSRDRGLTEAFF. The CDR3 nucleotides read TGTGCCAGCAGTAGGGACAGGGGGCTCACTGAAGCTTTCTTT.

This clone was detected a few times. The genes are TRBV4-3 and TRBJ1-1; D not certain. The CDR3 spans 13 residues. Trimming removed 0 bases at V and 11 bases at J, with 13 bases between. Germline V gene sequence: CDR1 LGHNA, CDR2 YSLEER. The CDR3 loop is CASSQDLGRVAFF. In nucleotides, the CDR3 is TGCGCCAGCAGCCAAGATTTGGGGAGAGTTGCTTTCTTT.

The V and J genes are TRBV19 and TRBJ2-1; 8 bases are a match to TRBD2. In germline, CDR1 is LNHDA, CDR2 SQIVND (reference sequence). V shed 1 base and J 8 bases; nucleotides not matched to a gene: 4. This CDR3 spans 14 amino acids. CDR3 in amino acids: CASSIAGGPYEQFF. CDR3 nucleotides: TGTGCCAGTAGTATAGCGGGAGGGCCTTATGAGCAGTTCTTC.

CDR3 region: CASSQRTSGLADTQYF. Written as DNA, the CDR3 is TGTGCCAGCAGCCAGCGGACTAGCGGGCTCGCAGATACGCAGTATTTT. V usage is TRBV7-9 and J usage is TRBJ2-3; 11 nucleotides agree with TRBD2. V lost 5 bases, J lost 4 bases, and 8 bases stayed unmatched. In germline, CDR1 is SEHNR, CDR2 FQNEAQ (reference sequence). The CDR3 contains 16 residues.

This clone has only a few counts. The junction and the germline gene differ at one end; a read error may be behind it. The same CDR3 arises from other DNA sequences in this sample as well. CDR3 sequence (DNA): TGCGCCACCAGCCAACATATGATAGTACTCATCTACAATGAGCAGTTCTTC. Translating gives CATSQHMIVLIYNEQFF. This chain links TRBV4-3 with TRBJ2-1, with D unclear. The CDR3 consists of 17 residues. Germline V gene lookup returns CDR1 LGHNA and CDR2 YSLEER.

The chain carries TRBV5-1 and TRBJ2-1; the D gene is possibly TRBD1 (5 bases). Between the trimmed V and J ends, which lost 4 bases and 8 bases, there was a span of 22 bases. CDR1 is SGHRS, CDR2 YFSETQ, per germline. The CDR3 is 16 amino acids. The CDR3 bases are TGCGCCAGCAGCGGAAACGATACTTTGGACATCTATGAGCAGTTCTTC. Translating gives CASSGNDTLDIYEQFF.

CDR3 protein: CASSTPVTGAPGNTIYF. As DNA, the CDR3 is TGTGCCAGCAGCACACCCGTGACAGGGGCCCCTGGAAACACCATATATTTT. V and J are TRBV11-2 and TRBJ1-3; TRBD1 agrees at 8 bases. J was trimmed by 2 bases and V by 5 bases; bases with no gene match: 11. Germline values: CDR1 SGHAT, CDR2 FQNNGV. The CDR3 consists of 17 residues. The full variable domain, in which reference TRBV11-2 and TRBJ1-3 provide the parts outside the CDR3, is EAGVAQSPRYKIIEKRQSVAFWCNPISGHATLYWYQQILGQGPKLLIQFQNNGVVDDSQLPKDRFSAERLKGVDSTLKIQPAKLEDSAVYLCASSTPVTGAPGNTIYFGEGSWLTVV.

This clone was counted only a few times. Here the CDR3 reads CASSERVSTDTQYF. DNA for the CDR3: TGCGCCAGCAGTGAGCGGGTTAGCACAGATACGCAGTATTTT. V gene TRBV10-1 combines with J gene TRBJ2-3; D not certain. Per the germline V gene, CDR1 is WNHNN and CDR2 is SYGVQD (reference sequence). The CDR3 sequence is 14 residues long. V was cut by 2 bases and J by 0 bases, with 6 bases left in between.

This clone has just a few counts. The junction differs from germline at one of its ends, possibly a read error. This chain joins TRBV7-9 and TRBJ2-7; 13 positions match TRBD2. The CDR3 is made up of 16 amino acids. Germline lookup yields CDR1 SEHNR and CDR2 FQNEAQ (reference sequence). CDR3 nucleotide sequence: TGTTCCAGCAGGGAGACTAGCGGGGGGTCTTCCTACGAGCAGTACTTC. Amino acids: CSSRETSGGSSYEQYF.

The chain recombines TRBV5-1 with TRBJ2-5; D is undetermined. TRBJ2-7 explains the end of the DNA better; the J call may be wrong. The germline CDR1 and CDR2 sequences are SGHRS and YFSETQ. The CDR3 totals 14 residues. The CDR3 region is CASSLAGGSYEQYF. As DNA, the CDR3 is TGCGCCAGCAGCTTGGCCGGCGGTAGCTACGAGCAGTACTTC.

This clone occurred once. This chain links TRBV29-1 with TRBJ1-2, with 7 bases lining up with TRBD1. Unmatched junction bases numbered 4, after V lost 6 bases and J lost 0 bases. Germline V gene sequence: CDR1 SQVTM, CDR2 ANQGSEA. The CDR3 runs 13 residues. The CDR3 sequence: CSVWTGTNYGYTF. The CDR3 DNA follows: TGCAGCGTCTGGACAGGAACTAACTATGGCTACACCTTC.

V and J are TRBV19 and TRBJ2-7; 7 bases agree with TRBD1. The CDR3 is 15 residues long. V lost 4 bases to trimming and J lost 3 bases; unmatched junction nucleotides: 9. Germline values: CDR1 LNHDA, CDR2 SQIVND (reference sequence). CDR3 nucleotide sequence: TGTGCCAGTAGTAGTCCCGGGACAGTTCTCTACGAGCAGTACTTC. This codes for CASSSPGTVLYEQYF. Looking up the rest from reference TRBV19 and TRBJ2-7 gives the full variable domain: DGGITQSPKYLFRKEGQNVTLSCEQNLNHDAMYWYRQDPGQGLRLIYYSQIVNDFQKGDIAEGYSVSREKKESFPLTVTSAQKNPTAFYLCASSSPGTVLYEQYFGPGTRLTVT.

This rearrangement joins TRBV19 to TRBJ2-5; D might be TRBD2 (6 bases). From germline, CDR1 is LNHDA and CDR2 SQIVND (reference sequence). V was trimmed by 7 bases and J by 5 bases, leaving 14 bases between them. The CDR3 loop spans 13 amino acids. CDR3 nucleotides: TGTGCCAGTACCTTCTCAGGGACTGAGACCCAGTACTTC. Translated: CASTFSGTETQYF.

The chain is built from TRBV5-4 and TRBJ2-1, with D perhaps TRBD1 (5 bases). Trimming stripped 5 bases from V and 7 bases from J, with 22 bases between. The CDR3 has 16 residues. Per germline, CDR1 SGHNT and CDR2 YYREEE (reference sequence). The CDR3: CASRDGGRGPGNEQFF. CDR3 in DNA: TGTGCCAGCAGAGATGGCGGCCGAGGTCCAGGGAATGAGCAGTTCTTC.